A single sample is the source of the 9 T cell receptor beta chains below, sequenced in a study of blood T cell repertoires in COVID-19. Data came from immunoSEQ multiplex PCR; TCRdb stores just in-frame clones and leaves some out. The repertoire holds about 200,000 clones, with 65% to 90% as singletons. The material sequenced was PBMCs or T cells enriched from blood (not recorded which). These receptors originate from a woman aged 45-60 years with acute COVID-19.

V gene TRBV28 combines with J gene TRBJ1-3, with 8 bases that match TRBD1. This CDR3 is 17 amino acids long. V shed 6 bases and J 3 bases; nucleotides not matched to a gene: 13. Germline assignment: CDR1 MDHEN and CDR2 SYDVKM. The chain's CDR3 is CASRRPGQVLFGNTIYF. CDR3 sequence (DNA): TGTGCCAGCAGACGCCCGGGACAGGTACTATTTGGAAACACCATATATTTT.

The chain couples TRBV2 to TRBJ1-1, with 7 bases lining up with TRBD1. Germline V gene lookup returns CDR1 SNHLY and CDR2 FYNNEI. CDR3 length equals 15 residues. V gave up 7 bases and J gave up 5 bases; unmatched junction bases: 13. In DNA form, the CDR3 reads TGTGCCAGCAAGCTTTTTGAGGGGGCGAGGACTGAAGCTTTCTTT. Translating gives CASKLFEGARTEAFF. Drawing the rest from reference TRBV2 and TRBJ1-1, the complete variable domain is EPEVTQTPSHQVTQMGQEVILRCVPISNHLYFYWYRQILGQKVEFLVSFYNNEISEKSEIFDDQFSVERPDGSNFTLKIRSTKLEDSAMYFCASKLFEGARTEAFFGQGTRLTVV.

V gene TRBV28 combines with J gene TRBJ2-7; a weak D match, TRBD2 (5 bases). Trimming left V 3 bases short and J 0 bases short, with 12 bases between. The CDR3 has 15 residues. Germline values: CDR1 MDHEN, CDR2 SYDVKM. CDR3 DNA: TGTGCCAGCAGTTTGGGTGGACTTAGCTCCTACGAGCAGTACTTC. Its translation is CASSLGGLSSYEQYF.

This chain joins TRBV24-1 and TRBJ1-2; D ambiguous. The germline gives CDR1 KGHDR, CDR2 SFDVKD. Trimming pared 2 bases from V and 5 bases from J, leaving 8 bases between. The CDR3 length is 13 residues. The CDR3 sequence: CATSDSPRYGYTF. In DNA, the CDR3 is TGTGCCACCAGTGATTCACCACGGTATGGCTACACCTTC.

This chain links TRBV27 with TRBJ2-6, with TRBD1 as a possible D gene (6 bases). Deletions cut 5 bases from V and 4 bases from J, with 21 bases between. From germline, CDR1 is MNHEY and CDR2 SMNVEV (reference sequence). The length of the CDR3 is 18 residues. The CDR3 DNA reads as TGTGCCAGCAGTCCCCATCCCGACAGGCCGGTCGGGGCCAACGTCCTGACTTTC. This translates into CASSPHPDRPVGANVLTF. The variable domain in full, completed from reference TRBV27 and TRBJ2-6, reads EAQVTQNPRYLITVTGKKLTVTCSQNMNHEYMSWYRQDPGLGLRQIYYSMNVEVTDKGDVPEGYKVSRKEKRNFPLILESPSPNQTSLYFCASSPHPDRPVGANVLTFGAGSRLTVL.

This chain joins TRBV18 and TRBJ2-2, with 9 bases aligning to TRBD1. CDR3 length: 14 amino acids. The germline gives CDR1 KGHSH, CDR2 LQKENI. The junction had 4 bases not matched to a gene; V was cut back by 6 bases and J by 5 bases. CDR3 bases: TGTGCCAGCTCCTCCGGGACAGGGACCGGGGAGCTGTTTTTT. This encodes CASSSGTGTGELFF.

This sequence joins TRBV7-2 and TRBJ2-1; D is uncertain. CDR1 and CDR2 (germline): SGHTA, FQGNSA. The CDR3 is 14 amino acids. The V end was cut by 3 bases, the J end by 8 bases, with 14 bases between. The CDR3 reads CASSFPQAFHEQFF. The DNA of the CDR3 is TGTGCCAGCAGCTTCCCTCAAGCCTTCCATGAGCAGTTCTTC.

This chain links TRBV5-1 with TRBJ2-6; D is unresolved. The CDR3 contains 16 residues. Per the germline V gene, CDR1 is SGHRS and CDR2 is YFSETQ. The V gene lost 0 bases and the J gene lost 8 bases, with 15 bases spanning the gap. CDR3 nucleotides: TGCGCCAGCAGCTTGGTATCCGGTCCTGTGACCAACGTCCTGACTTTC. As protein: CASSLVSGPVTNVLTF. Combining the CDR3 with reference TRBV5-1 and TRBJ2-6 gives the whole variable domain KAGVTQTPRYLIKTRGQQVTLSCSPISGHRSVSWYQQTPGQGLQFLFEYFSETQRNKGNFPGRFSGRQFSNSRSEMNVSTLELGDSALYLCASSLVSGPVTNVLTFGAGSRLTVL.

The chain joins TRBV28 to TRBJ2-7; D ambiguous. V lost 2 bases to trimming and J lost 0 bases, with 5 bases between them. The CDR3 extends over 13 amino acids. Germline V gene data show CDR1 as MDHEN and CDR2 as SYDVKM. The CDR3 here is CASSLAVSYEQYF. The DNA for the CDR3 is TGTGCCAGCAGTTTAGCAGTCTCCTACGAGCAGTACTTC. Full variable domain (rest looked up from reference TRBV28 and TRBJ2-7): DVKVTQSSRYLVKRTGEKVFLECVQDMDHENMFWYRQDPGLGLRLIYFSYDVKMKEKGDIPEGYSVSREKKERFSLILESASTNQTSMYLCASSLAVSYEQYFGPGTRLTVT.